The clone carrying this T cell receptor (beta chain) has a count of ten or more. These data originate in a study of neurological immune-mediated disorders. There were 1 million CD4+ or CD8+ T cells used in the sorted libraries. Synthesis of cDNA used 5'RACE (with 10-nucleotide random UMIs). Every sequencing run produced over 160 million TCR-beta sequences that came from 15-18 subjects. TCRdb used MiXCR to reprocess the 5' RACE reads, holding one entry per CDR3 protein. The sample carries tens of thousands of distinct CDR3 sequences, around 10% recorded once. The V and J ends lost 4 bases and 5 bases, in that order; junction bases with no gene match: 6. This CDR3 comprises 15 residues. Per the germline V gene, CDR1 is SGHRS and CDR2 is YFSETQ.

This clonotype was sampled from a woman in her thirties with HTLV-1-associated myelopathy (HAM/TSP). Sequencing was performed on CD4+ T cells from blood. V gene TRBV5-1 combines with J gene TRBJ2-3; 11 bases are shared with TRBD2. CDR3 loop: CASSHELAGVDTQYF. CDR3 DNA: TGCGCCAGCAGCCACGAACTAGCGGGGGTAGATACGCAGTATTTT.